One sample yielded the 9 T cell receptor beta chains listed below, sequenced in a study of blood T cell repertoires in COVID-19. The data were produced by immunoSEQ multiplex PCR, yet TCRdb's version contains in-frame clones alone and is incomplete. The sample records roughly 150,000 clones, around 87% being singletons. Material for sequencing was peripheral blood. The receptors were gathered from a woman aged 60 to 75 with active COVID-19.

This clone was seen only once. DNA of the CDR3: TGTGCCAGCAGATCGGGAACTAGCGGGATCAACGAGCAGTACTTC. Translated, it gives CASRSGTSGINEQYF. This rearrangement joins TRBV27 to TRBJ2-7, with TRBD2 matching 10 bases. CDR3 length equals 15 residues. V lost 6 bases and J lost 5; bases outside the gene matches: 10. Looked up from germline, CDR1 is MNHEY and CDR2 is SMNVEV (reference sequence).

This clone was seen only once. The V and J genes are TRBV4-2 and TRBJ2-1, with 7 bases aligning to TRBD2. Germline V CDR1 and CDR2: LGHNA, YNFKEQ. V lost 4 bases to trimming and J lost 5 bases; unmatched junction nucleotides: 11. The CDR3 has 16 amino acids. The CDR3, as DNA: TGTGCCAGCAGCCCCTATGGGGCTAGCGGAAACAATGAGCAGTTCTTC. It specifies CASSPYGASGNNEQFF.

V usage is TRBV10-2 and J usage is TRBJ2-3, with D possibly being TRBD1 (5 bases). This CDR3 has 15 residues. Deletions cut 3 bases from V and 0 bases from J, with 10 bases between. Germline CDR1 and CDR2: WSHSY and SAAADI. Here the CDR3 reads CASSEGHKSTDTQYF. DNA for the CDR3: TGCGCCAGCAGTGAAGGACACAAAAGCACAGATACGCAGTATTTT.

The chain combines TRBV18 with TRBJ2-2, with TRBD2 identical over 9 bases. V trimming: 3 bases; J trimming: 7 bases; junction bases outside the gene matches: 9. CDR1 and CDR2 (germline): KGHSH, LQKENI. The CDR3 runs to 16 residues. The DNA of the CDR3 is TGTGCCAGCTCACCGAGGGTAGCGGGAGTTATCGGGGAGCTGTTTTTT. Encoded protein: CASSPRVAGVIGELFF.

This chain's CDR3 is CASSTGGGPPQNIQYF. The CDR3 DNA sequence: TGTGCCAGCAGCACCGGTGGAGGGCCGCCACAAAACATTCAGTACTTC. This rearrangement joins TRBV14 to TRBJ2-4; tentative D call: TRBD2 (6 bases). V dropped 5 bases and J dropped 5 bases, with 19 bases sitting between them. This CDR3 region has 16 residues. From germline, CDR1 is SGHDN and CDR2 FVKESK.

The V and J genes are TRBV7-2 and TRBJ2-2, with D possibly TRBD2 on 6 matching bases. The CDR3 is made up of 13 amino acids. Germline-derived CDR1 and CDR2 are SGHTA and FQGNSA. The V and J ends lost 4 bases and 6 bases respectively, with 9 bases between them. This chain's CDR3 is CASSWGLSGELFF. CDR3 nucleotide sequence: TGTGCCAGCAGCTGGGGACTTTCCGGGGAGCTGTTTTTT.

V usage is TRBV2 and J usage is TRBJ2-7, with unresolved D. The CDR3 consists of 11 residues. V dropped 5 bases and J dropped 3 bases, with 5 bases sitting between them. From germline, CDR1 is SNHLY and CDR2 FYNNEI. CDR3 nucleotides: TGTGCCAGCAGTATCGGCTACGAGCAGTACTTC. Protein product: CASSIGYEQYF.

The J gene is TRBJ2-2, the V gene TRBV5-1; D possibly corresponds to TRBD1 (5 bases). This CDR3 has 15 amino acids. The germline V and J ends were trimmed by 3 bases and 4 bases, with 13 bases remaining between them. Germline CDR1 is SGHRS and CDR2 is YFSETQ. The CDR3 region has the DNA TGCGCCAGCAGCTCGCAGGGTACGGGCACCGGGGAGCTGTTTTTT. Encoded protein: CASSSQGTGTGELFF.

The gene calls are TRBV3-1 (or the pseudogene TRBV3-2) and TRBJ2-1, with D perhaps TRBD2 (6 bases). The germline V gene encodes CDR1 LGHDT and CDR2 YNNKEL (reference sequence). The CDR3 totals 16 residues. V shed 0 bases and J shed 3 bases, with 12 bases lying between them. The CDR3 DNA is TGTGCCAGCAGCCAAGATCGGACGGGAGACTACAATGAGCAGTTCTTC. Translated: CASSQDRTGDYNEQFF.